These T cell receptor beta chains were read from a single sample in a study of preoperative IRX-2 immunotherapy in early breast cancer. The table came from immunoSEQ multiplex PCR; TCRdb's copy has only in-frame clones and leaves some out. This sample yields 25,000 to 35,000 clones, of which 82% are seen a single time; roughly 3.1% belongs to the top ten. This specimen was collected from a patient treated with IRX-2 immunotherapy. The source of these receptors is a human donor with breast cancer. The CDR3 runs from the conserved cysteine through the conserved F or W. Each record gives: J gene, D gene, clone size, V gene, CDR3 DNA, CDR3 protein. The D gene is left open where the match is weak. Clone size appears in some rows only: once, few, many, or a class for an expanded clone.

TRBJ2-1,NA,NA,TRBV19,TGTGCCAGTAGTAGACCAGGGTTTTCTTACAATGAGCAGTTCTTC,CASSRPGFSYNEQFF
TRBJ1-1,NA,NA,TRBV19,TGTGCCAGTAGTATCCGGGGCAACACTGAAGCTTTCTTT,CASSIRGNTEAFF
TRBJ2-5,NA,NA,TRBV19,TGTGCCAGTAGTATGAGCAGGAGTCAAGAGACCCAGTACTTC,CASSMSRSQETQYF
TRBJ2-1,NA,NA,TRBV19,TGTGCCTCAAGCCAAAGGGGCGCCCAGTTCTTC,CASSQRGAQFF
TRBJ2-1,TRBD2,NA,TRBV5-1,TGCGCCAGCAGCCCGGGACTAGCGGGCGATGAGCAGTTCTTC,CASSPGLAGDEQFF
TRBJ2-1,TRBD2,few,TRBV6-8,TGTGCCAGCAGTGACTGGGGAGGTAGTAGCGGGGGTTCCTACAATGAGCAGTTCTTC,CASSDWGGSSGGSYNEQFF
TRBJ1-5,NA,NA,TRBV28,TGTGCCAGCGCAACGATATATAGCAATCAGCCCCAGCATTTT,CASATIYSNQPQHF
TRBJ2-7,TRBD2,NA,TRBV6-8,TGTGCCAGCAGTTACCAGCCAACTAGCGGGAGTTACGAGCAGTACTTC,CASSYQPTSGSYEQYF
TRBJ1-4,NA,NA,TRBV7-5,TGTGCCAGCAGCCCTAGGGCGGACAGGGTTAATGAAAAACTGTTTTTT,CASSPRADRVNEKLFF
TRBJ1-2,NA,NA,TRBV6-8,TGTGCCAGCAGCTCCCGGGTCCGGACTAACTATGGCTACACCTTC,CASSSRVRTNYGYTF
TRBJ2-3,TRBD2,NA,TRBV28,TGTGCCAGCAGTGCCCCGACTAGCAGTAGCACAGATACGCAGTATTTT,CASSAPTSSSTDTQYF
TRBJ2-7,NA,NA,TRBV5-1,TGCGCCAGCAGCTTCGCCGGCTTCGAGGCCTACGAGCAGTACTTC,CASSFAGFEAYEQYF
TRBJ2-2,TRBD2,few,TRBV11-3,TGTGCCAGCAGCGGCGGGACTAGCGGGGGGCCACACACCGGGGAGCTGTTTTTT,CASSGGTSGGPHTGELFF
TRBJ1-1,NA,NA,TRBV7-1,TGTGCCAGCAGCTTTCAGCCGGACACTGAAGCTTTCTTT,CASSFQPDTEAFF